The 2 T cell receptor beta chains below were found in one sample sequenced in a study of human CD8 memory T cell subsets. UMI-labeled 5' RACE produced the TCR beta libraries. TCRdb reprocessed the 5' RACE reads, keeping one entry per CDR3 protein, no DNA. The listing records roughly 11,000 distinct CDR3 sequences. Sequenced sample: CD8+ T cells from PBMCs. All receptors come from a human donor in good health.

CDR3 sequence: CASSPGLAGANTGELFF. V gene TRBV7-2 combines with J gene TRBJ2-2; without DNA, the TCRdb call of TRBD2 cannot be checked. The CDR3 totals 17 residues. Germline assignment: CDR1 SGHTA and CDR2 FQGNSA.

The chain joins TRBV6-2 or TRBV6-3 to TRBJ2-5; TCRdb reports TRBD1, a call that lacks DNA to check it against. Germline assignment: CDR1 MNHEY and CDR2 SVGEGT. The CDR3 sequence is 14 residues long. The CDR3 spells CASSYPLTQETQYF.